The 4 T cell receptor beta chains below were found in one sample sequenced in a study of blood T cell repertoires in COVID-19. Clones were sequenced by immunoSEQ multiplex PCR, and TCRdb holds only the in-frame ones, with some missing. Of 65,000 to 70,000 clones listed, under 85% are singletons. The material sequenced was peripheral blood. These TCRs come from a man aged 55 to 69 with acute or convalescent COVID-19.

The rearrangement links TRBV5-4 to TRBJ1-3; weak D call: TRBD1 (5 bases). The CDR3 loop spans 16 amino acids. V was cut by 3 bases and J by 4 bases, with 17 bases left in between. Germline lookup yields CDR1 SGHNT and CDR2 YYREEE (reference sequence). Here the CDR3 reads CASSSPLGVGGNTIYF. The CDR3, as DNA: TGTGCCAGCAGCTCCCCTTTAGGGGTCGGGGGAAACACCATATATTTT. Looking up the rest from reference TRBV5-4 and TRBJ1-3 gives the full variable domain: ETGVTQSPTHLIKTRGQQVTLRCSSQSGHNTVSWYQQALGQGPQFIFQYYREEENGRGNFPPRFSGLQFPNYSSELNVNALELDDSALYLCASSSPLGVGGNTIYFGEGSWLTVV.

V is TRBV4-3 and J is TRBJ1-1; TRBD1 might be the D (5 bases). Germline CDR1 and CDR2: LGHNA and YSLEER. V was cut by 1 base and J by 0 bases, with 9 bases left in between. This CDR3 has 15 amino acids. CDR3 in DNA: TGCGCCAGCAGCCAAGCCAGGGAGGTGAACACTGAAGCTTTCTTT. It codes for CASSQAREVNTEAFF.

The chain employs TRBV9 and TRBJ2-2; a weak D match, TRBD1 (5 bases). This CDR3 spans 14 amino acids. Trimming pared 0 bases from V and 9 bases from J, leaving 12 bases between. Germline V lookup: CDR1 SGDLS, CDR2 YYNGEE. The CDR3 DNA reads TGTGCCAGCAGCGTAGCGTCACAGGCCCGGGAGCTGTTTTTT. Translated: CASSVASQARELFF.

The rearrangement joins TRBV7-2 to TRBJ2-3, with D hard to call. This CDR3 spans 15 amino acids. Per the germline V gene, CDR1 is SGHTA and CDR2 is FQGNSA. With 5 bases removed from V and 3 bases from J, the gap between germline ends came to 15 bases. CDR3 nucleotides: TGTGCCAGCAGCCCCTCGGCAGGAAGAACAGATACGCAGTATTTT. Its protein product is CASSPSAGRTDTQYF.